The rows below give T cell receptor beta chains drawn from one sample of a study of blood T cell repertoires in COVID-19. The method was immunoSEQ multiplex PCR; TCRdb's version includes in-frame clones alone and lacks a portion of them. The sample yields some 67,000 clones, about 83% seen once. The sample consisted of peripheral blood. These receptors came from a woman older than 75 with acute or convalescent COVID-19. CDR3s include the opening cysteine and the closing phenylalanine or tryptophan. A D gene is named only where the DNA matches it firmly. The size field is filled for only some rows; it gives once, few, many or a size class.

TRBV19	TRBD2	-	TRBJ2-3	TGTGCCAGTACCAGCGGGATGAGCACAGATACGCAGTATTTT	CASTSGMSTDTQYF
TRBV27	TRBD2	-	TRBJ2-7	TGTGCCAGCAAAAAACGGCGGGAGTCAGGCGAGCAGTACTTC	CASKKRRESGEQYF
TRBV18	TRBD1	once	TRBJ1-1	TGTGCCAGCTCGGGACAGGGTAACACTGAAGCTTTCTTT	CASSGQGNTEAFF
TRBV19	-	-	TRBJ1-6	TGTGCCAGTAACCTAGGACAAGGGAATTCACCCCTCCACTTT	CASNLGQGNSPLHF
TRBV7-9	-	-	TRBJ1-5	TGTGCCAGCAGCTCAGGGGATGCCGGCAATCAGCCCCAGCATTTT	CASSSGDAGNQPQHF
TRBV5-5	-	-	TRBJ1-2	TGTGCCAGCAGTTTTCGTCGGGCGGAGGACTATGGCTACACCTTC	CASSFRRAEDYGYTF
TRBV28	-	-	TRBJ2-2	TGTGCCAGCCTCAAGAGGGGGGGGAACACCGGGGAGCTGTTTTTT	CASLKRGGNTGELFF
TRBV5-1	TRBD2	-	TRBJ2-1	TGCGCCAGCAGCTCAACCGTAGCGGGAAGCTCCTACAATGAGCAGTTCTTC	CASSSTVAGSSYNEQFF
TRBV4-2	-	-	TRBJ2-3	TGTGCCAGCAGCCAAGCGCTAGCCGGCACAGATACGCAGTATTTT	CASSQALAGTDTQYF
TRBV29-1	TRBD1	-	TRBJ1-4	TGCAGCGTGTTATGGACAGGGAGCGGTGAAAAACTGTTTTTT	CSVLWTGSGEKLFF
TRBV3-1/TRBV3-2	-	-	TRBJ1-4	TGTGCCAGCAGCCGGGGAGCACTGGGTCTGGAAAAACTGTTTTTT	CASSRGALGLEKLFF
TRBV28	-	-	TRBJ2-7	TGTGCCAGCAGCAGACAGGGAGGCAACTACGAGCAGTACTTC	CASSRQGGNYEQYF
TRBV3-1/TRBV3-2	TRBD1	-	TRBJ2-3	TGTGCCAGCAGCCAGGGGATGACAGGGTGGGATACGCAGTATTTT	CASSQGMTGWDTQYF
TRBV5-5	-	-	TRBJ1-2	TGTGCCAGCAGCTTGGTGGCCATGGAGAGCTACACCTTC	CASSLVAMESYTF
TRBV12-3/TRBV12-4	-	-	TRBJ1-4	TGTGCCAGCAGCCTCGGTGGTGAAAAACTGTTTTTT	CASSLGGEKLFF
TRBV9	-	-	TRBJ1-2	TGTGCCAGCAGCCCCCAGACAGCTATCTATGGCTACACCTTC	CASSPQTAIYGYTF
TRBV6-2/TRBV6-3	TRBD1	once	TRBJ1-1	TGTGCCAGCAGTTGGCCCCCGGGACAGGGGATGAGGAACACTGAAGCTTTCTTT	CASSWPPGQGMRNTEAFF
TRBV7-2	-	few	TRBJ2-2	TGTGCCAGCAGCCCCAGCGGGTTGGACACCGGGGAGCTGTTTTTT	CASSPSGLDTGELFF
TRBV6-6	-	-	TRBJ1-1	TGTGCCAGCAGTTACTGGGGGGGCACGAACACTGAAGCTTTCTTT	CASSYWGGTNTEAFF
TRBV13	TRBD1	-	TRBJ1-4	TGTGCCAGCAGCTCCCGGACAGGGGGCGAGAAACTGTTTTTT	CASSSRTGGEKLFF
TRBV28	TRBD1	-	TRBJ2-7	TGTGCCAGCAGTTGGGCAGGGGGCCAGAAAGAGCAGTACTTC	CASSWAGGQKEQYF
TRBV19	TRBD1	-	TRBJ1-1	TGTGCCACAAAAAATATGGGACAGCAGAACACTGAAGCTTTCTTT	CATKNMGQQNTEAFF
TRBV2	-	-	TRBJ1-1	TGTGCCAGCAGTGTACGGGGGGTGAACACTGAAGCTTTCTTT	CASSVRGVNTEAFF
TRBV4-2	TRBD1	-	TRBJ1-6	TGTGCCAGCAGCCGTTCCGGGACAGGCGTCTTAAGCTCCTATAATTCACCCCTCCACTTT	CASSRSGTGVLSSYNSPLHF
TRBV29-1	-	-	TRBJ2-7	TGCAGCGTTGAAGAAAGTAGCTACGAGCAGTACTTC	CSVEESSYEQYF
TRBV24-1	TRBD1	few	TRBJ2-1	TGTGCCACCAGTGATTCGGACAGGGGGCGAAGTCCACAACTATACAATGAGCAGTTCTTC	CATSDSDRGRSPQLYNEQFF
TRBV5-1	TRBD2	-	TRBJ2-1	TGCGCCAGCAGCCTCCACGGGGGGTGGAATGAGCAGTTCTTC	CASSLHGGWNEQFF
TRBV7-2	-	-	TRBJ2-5	TGTGCCAGCAGCCCGGGAAGGACTCCGCAGACCCAGTACTTC	CASSPGRTPQTQYF
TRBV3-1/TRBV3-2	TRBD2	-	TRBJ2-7	TGTGCCAGCAGCCAGGGTCAAAGCGGGAGGGCCCGCGAGCAGTACTTC	CASSQGQSGRAREQYF
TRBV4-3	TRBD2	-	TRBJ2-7	TGCGCCAGCAGCCAAGAGAGCGGGAGTGCCACCTACGAGCAGTACTTC	CASSQESGSATYEQYF
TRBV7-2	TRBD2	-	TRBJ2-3	TGTGCCAGCAGCGAACTAGCGGGGGCTAGCACAGATACGCAGTATTTT	CASSELAGASTDTQYF
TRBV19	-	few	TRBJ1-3	TGTGCCAGTATTCGGACAGCCGTGAGCTCTGGAAACACCATATATTTT	CASIRTAVSSGNTIYF
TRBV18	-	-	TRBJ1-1	TGTGCCAGCTCACCTAATACAGGATCTCTTGAAGCTTTCTTT	CASSPNTGSLEAFF
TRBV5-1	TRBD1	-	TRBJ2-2	TGCGCCAGCAGCTCCAGACAGGGGGCGGCCGGGGAGCTGTTTTTT	CASSSRQGAAGELFF
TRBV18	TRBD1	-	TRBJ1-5	TGTGCCAGCTCACCCTCCTGGACAGGGACTAGCAATCAGCCCCAGCATTTT	CASSPSWTGTSNQPQHF
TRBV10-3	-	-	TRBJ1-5	TGTGCCATCAGTGCTGAGGGCTGGCAGCCCCAGCATTTT	CAISAEGWQPQHF
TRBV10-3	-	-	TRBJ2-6	TGTGCCATCAGTGAGCTGGCCGGGGCCAACGTCCTGACTTTC	CAISELAGANVLTF
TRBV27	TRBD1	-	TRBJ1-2	TGTGCCAGCCACCCCGGGACAGGGGCCCCTAACTATGGCTACACCTTC	CASHPGTGAPNYGYTF
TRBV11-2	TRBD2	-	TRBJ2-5	TGTGCCAGCTCTACTAGCGGGGTCGAGACCCAGTACTTC	CASSTSGVETQYF
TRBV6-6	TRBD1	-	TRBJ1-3	TGTGCCAGCAGTCCGAGCGGACAGGGGACTGTTAACTCTGGAAACACCATATATTTT	CASSPSGQGTVNSGNTIYF
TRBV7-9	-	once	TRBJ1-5	TGTGCCAGCAGCTTATGGGTGGGGCGCGGCAATCAGCCCCAGCATTTT	CASSLWVGRGNQPQHF